These 12 T cell receptor beta chains originate from one sample sequenced in a study of PD-L1 blockade in urothelial cancer. Time point of the sample: pretreatment peripheral blood. Produced via immunoSEQ multiplex PCR; TCRdb's table is partial and in-frame only. The sample lists about 50,000 clones, about 80% occurring once. Material: PBMCs, obtained around atezolizumab (anti-PD-L1) treatment. These receptors were taken from a man in his 70s with urothelial cancer.

V is TRBV7-6 and J is TRBJ1-3, with D tentatively TRBD1 (5 bases). Germline V gene sequence: CDR1 SGHVS, CDR2 FNYEAQ. V lost 5 bases to trimming and J lost 0 bases, with 8 bases between them. The CDR3 sequence is 14 residues long. CDR3 in DNA: TGTGCCAGCAGCCTGGACAACTCTGGAAACACCATATATTTT. Protein sequence: CASSLDNSGNTIYF.

The CDR3 DNA reads TGTGCCTGGAGTACAGGGGAGGATTCACCCCTCCACTTT. Protein product: CAWSTGEDSPLHF. The chain couples TRBV30 to TRBJ1-6, with TRBD1 matching 7 bases. The CDR3 loop spans 13 amino acids. Germline V CDR1 and CDR2: GTSNPN, SVGIG (reference sequence). The junction had 3 bases not matched to a gene; V was cut back by 2 bases and J by 8 bases.

The CDR3 region is CASSPQVWNTEAFF. The CDR3 DNA follows: TGTGCCAGTAGTCCACAGGTATGGAACACTGAAGCTTTCTTT. V gene TRBV19 combines with J gene TRBJ1-1; possibly TRBD1 for D (5 bases). Germline lookup yields CDR1 LNHDA and CDR2 SQIVND (reference sequence). This CDR3 is 14 amino acids long. Trimming cost V 5 bases and J 1 base, with 11 bases left between them.

To note about this clone: The junction shows a germline mismatch at one end, possibly a read error. The V and J genes are TRBV11-2 and TRBJ2-3; D is possibly TRBD2 (5 bases). The length of the CDR3 is 16 residues. Germline V gene data show CDR1 as SGHAT and CDR2 as FQNNGV. As DNA, the CDR3 is TGTGCCAGCAGCTCCCTCTTACGGGATACCGCAGATAGGCAGTATTTT. It is translated as CASSSLLRDTADRQYF.

This clone was recorded a few times. V gene TRBV28 combines with J gene TRBJ1-5; 9 bases match TRBD1. CDR1 and CDR2 (germline): MDHEN, SYDVKM. The CDR3 covers 20 residues. The V gene end was trimmed by 1 base and the J gene end by 9 bases; junction bases not matched to a gene: 22. In nucleotides, the CDR3 is TGTGCCAGCAGTTTATCTCCCCTTCATTGGGACAGGGATGCTTCGGGGCCCCAGCATTTT. Protein sequence: CASSLSPLHWDRDASGPQHF.

The rearrangement links TRBV7-9 to TRBJ1-5; 7 bases line up with TRBD1. V lost 9 bases to trimming and J lost 2 bases; unmatched junction nucleotides: 7. Germline V gives CDR1 SEHNR, CDR2 FQNEAQ (reference sequence). The CDR3 extends over 14 amino acids. The DNA for the CDR3 is TGTGCCAGTCAGGGGGTGGGGGGCAATCAGCCCCAGCATTTT. It specifies CASQGVGGNQPQHF.

This clone appeared a few times. The V gene is TRBV6-5, the J gene TRBJ1-5, with 7 bases identical to TRBD1. The J segment lost 6 bases and the V segment lost 6 bases, leaving 5 bases of the junction unmatched. There are 13 residues in the CDR3. CDR1 MNHEY and CDR2 SVGAGI come from the germline V gene. This chain's CDR3 is CASSNRGSQPQHF. The DNA of the CDR3 is TGTGCCAGCAGCAACAGGGGTAGTCAGCCCCAGCATTTT.

The chain joins TRBV7-8 to TRBJ2-1; 12 bases agree with TRBD2. Trimming at V came to 6 bases and at J to 2 bases, leaving 5 bases not matched to a gene. CDR3 size: 16 residues. Looked up from germline, CDR1 is SGHVS and CDR2 is FQNEAQ. The CDR3 here is CASSRTSGTAYNEQFF. CDR3 coding DNA: TGTGCCAGCAGTCGGACTAGCGGGACAGCCTACAATGAGCAGTTCTTC.

This clone occurred a few times. This chain joins TRBV7-9 and TRBJ2-5, with 7 bases matching TRBD1. Germline V gene sequence: CDR1 SEHNR, CDR2 FQNEAQ (reference sequence). V shed 5 bases and J 5 bases; nucleotides not matched to a gene: 11. The CDR3 sequence is 15 residues long. The CDR3 loop is CASSPIRDRMETQYF. The CDR3 coding sequence is TGTGCCAGCAGCCCAATCCGGGACAGAATGGAGACCCAGTACTTC.

The rearrangement joins TRBV6-5 to TRBJ1-1, with D tentatively TRBD1 (6 bases). The CDR3 is 15 amino acids. CDR1 is MNHEY, CDR2 SVGAGI, per germline. V was trimmed by 6 bases and J by 0 bases, leaving 14 bases between them. CDR3 nucleotides: TGTGCCAGCAGGCCACAGGGAGTCATGAACACTGAAGCTTTCTTT. Encoded protein: CASRPQGVMNTEAFF.

The V call is TRBV11-3, the J call TRBJ1-1, with 7 bases matching TRBD1. CDR1 and CDR2 from the germline V gene are SGHNT and YENEEA. The CDR3 totals 15 residues. Trimming at V came to 6 bases and at J to 3 bases, leaving 10 bases not matched to a gene. CDR3 in amino acids: CASSPRTGRDTEAFF. DNA for the CDR3: TGTGCCAGCAGTCCACGGACAGGCCGGGACACTGAAGCTTTCTTT.

The V gene is TRBV15, the J gene TRBJ2-4; 9 bases map to TRBD1. The CDR3 extends over 14 amino acids. V lost 0 bases to trimming and J lost 10 bases; unmatched junction nucleotides: 4. The germline CDR1 and CDR2 sequences are LNHNV and YYDKDF (reference sequence). CDR3 bases: TGTGCCACCAGCAGAGAACAGGGGGCTCGGATTCAGTACTTC. This gives the protein CATSREQGARIQYF.